This passage covers 21 T cell receptor beta chains from one sample sequenced in a study of blood T cell repertoires in COVID-19. Method: immunoSEQ multiplex PCR; TCRdb's copy keeps in-frame clones and lacks some. The data hold fewer than 200,000 clones, with over 80% observed a single time. The sequenced sample was PBMCs or T cells enriched from blood (not recorded which). These TCRs come from a woman in her twenties or thirties who had been exposed to COVID-19.

Many counts were recorded for this clone. This chain uses TRBV4-3 with TRBJ2-2, with D possibly matching TRBD1 (7 bases). The CDR3 extends over 15 amino acids. Per germline, CDR1 LGHNA and CDR2 YSLEER. V dropped 6 bases and J dropped 3 bases, with 14 bases sitting between them. This chain's CDR3 is CASRLDREDTGELFF. CDR3 nucleotides: TGCGCCAGCAGGTTAGACAGGGAGGACACCGGGGAGCTGTTTTTT.

The J gene is TRBJ2-7, the V gene TRBV19; 8 nucleotides line up with TRBD1. Germline loops: CDR1 LNHDA, CDR2 SQIVND (reference sequence). J lost 3 bases, V lost 4 bases, and 5 bases had no gene match. The CDR3 is 14 residues long. The CDR3 here is CASSTLDRDYEQYF. CDR3 nucleotides: TGTGCCAGTAGTACCTTGGACAGGGACTACGAGCAGTACTTC.

V is TRBV10-2 and J is TRBJ1-2, with unresolved D. This CDR3 spans 14 amino acids. Trimming shortened V by 3 bases and J by 2 bases, and 10 bases separated the two germline ends. Germline lookup yields CDR1 WSHSY and CDR2 SAAADI. CDR3 loop: CASSDIVTNYGYTF. The CDR3 DNA reads TGCGCCAGCAGTGATATAGTCACCAACTATGGCTACACCTTC.

The chain carries TRBV7-8 and TRBJ1-5, with 11 bases matching TRBD1. The V segment lost 5 bases and the J segment 6 bases; nucleotides outside the gene matches: 15. Germline values: CDR1 SGHVS, CDR2 FQNEAQ. The CDR3 contains 18 residues. The CDR3 reads CASSRRATGTGGSQPQHF. CDR3 nucleotide sequence: TGTGCCAGCAGCAGAAGAGCTACCGGGACAGGGGGGAGTCAGCCCCAGCATTTT.

The rearrangement joins TRBV19 to TRBJ1-2, with 9 bases aligning to TRBD1. Germline loops: CDR1 LNHDA, CDR2 SQIVND (reference sequence). With 3 bases clipped from V and 2 bases from J, the junction kept 7 bases outside the gene matches. The CDR3 sequence is 16 residues long. The CDR3 sequence: CASSIFVTGGNYGYTF. CDR3 nucleotides: TGTGCCAGTAGTATCTTTGTCACAGGGGGCAACTATGGCTACACCTTC. The whole variable domain, remainder taken from reference TRBV19 and TRBJ1-2, is DGGITQSPKYLFRKEGQNVTLSCEQNLNHDAMYWYRQDPGQGLRLIYYSQIVNDFQKGDIAEGYSVSREKKESFPLTVTSAQKNPTAFYLCASSIFVTGGNYGYTFGSGTRLTVV.

DNA of the CDR3: TGTGCCAGTACCGCCGACAGGGGACGTGTTCAGCCCCAGCATTTT. It translates to CASTADRGRVQPQHF. V usage is TRBV19 and J usage is TRBJ1-5; 8 bases are a match to TRBD1. Trimming cost V 7 bases and J 6 bases; bases outside gene matches: 11. The CDR3 consists of 15 residues. CDR1 is LNHDA, CDR2 SQIVND, per germline (reference sequence).

V is TRBV10-2 and J is TRBJ1-2; D is unresolved. The germline V gene has CDR1 WSHSY and CDR2 SAAADI. V was cut by 0 bases and J by 0 bases, with 8 bases left in between. This CDR3 region has 15 residues. In nucleotides, the CDR3 is TGCGCCAGCAGTGAGTCTGAGAGAGCTAACTATGGCTACACCTTC. As protein: CASSESERANYGYTF.

This clone was detected a few times. The V gene is TRBV19, the J gene TRBJ1-5, with D tentatively TRBD1 (6 bases). V lost 5 bases, J lost 0 bases, and 14 bases lay in between. CDR1 is LNHDA and CDR2 is SQIVND in the germline V gene (reference sequence). This CDR3 is 16 amino acids long. CDR3 protein: CASSLGGDTSNQPQHF. Here the CDR3 DNA reads TGTGCCAGTAGTCTGGGGGGGGACACTAGCAATCAGCCCCAGCATTTT.

The V call is TRBV7-2, the J call TRBJ1-6; D gene unclear. Germline V gene data show CDR1 as SGHTA and CDR2 as FQGNSA. The V and J ends lost 0 bases and 6 bases respectively, with 9 bases between them. This CDR3 is built from 15 residues. The CDR3 bases are TGTGCCAGCAGCTTAGCACAGCACTTTAATTCACCCCTCCACTTT. Protein sequence: CASSLAQHFNSPLHF.

CDR3 coding DNA: TGTGCCAGCAGTGAGGCGCAGGGGGCGTTTGGCTACGAGCAGTACTTC. Residues: CASSEAQGAFGYEQYF. The rearrangement joins TRBV6-1 to TRBJ2-7; 8 bases are shared with TRBD1. The CDR3 sequence is 16 residues long. CDR1 MNHNS and CDR2 SASEGT come from the germline V gene. J lost 3 bases, V lost 3 bases, and 10 bases had no gene match.

V usage is TRBV25-1 and J usage is TRBJ1-4; TRBD1 might be the D (5 bases). Germline V gene data show CDR1 as MGHDK and CDR2 as SYGVNS. The CDR3 covers 16 residues. V lost 4 bases and J 4 bases, leaving 16 bases between the germline ends. CDR3 bases: TGTGCCAGCAGTGGGTTTGACAGAGCACTTAATGAAAAACTGTTTTTT. This gives the protein CASSGFDRALNEKLFF. The complete variable domain, with remaining parts taken from reference TRBV25-1 and TRBJ1-4, reads EADIYQTPRYLVIGTGKKITLECSQTMGHDKMYWYQQDPGMELHLIHYSYGVNSTEKGDLSSESTVSRIRTEHFPLTLESARPSHTSQYLCASSGFDRALNEKLFFGSGTQLSVL.

The genes are TRBV15 and TRBJ1-5; no reliable D call. CDR1 and CDR2 (germline): LNHNV, YYDKDF (reference sequence). The CDR3 is 15 amino acids. With 6 bases removed from V and 5 bases from J, the gap between germline ends came to 17 bases. The DNA for the CDR3 is TGTGCCACCAGTCGAGGCCCCGCGCACGATCAGCCCCAGCATTTT. Translation: CATSRGPAHDQPQHF.

V gene TRBV15 combines with J gene TRBJ2-1; the D is unclear. The CDR3 extends over 12 amino acids. CDR1 is LNHNV, CDR2 YYDKDF, per germline (reference sequence). Trimming stripped 1 base from V and 6 bases from J, with 4 bases between. CDR3 DNA sequence: TGTGCCACCAGCAGAGCCATCAATGAGCAGTTCTTC. Translating gives CATSRAINEQFF.

This clone showed up just a few times. This rearrangement joins TRBV18 to TRBJ2-7; D may be TRBD1 (6 bases). The CDR3 sequence is 12 residues long. Germline V lookup: CDR1 KGHSH, CDR2 LQKENI. V lost 5 bases to trimming and J lost 4 bases, with 9 bases between them. CDR3 bases: TGTGCCAGCTCATCAGACAGGTACGAGCAGTACTTC. Translated, it gives CASSSDRYEQYF.

This clone turned up a few times. The chain joins TRBV7-5 to TRBJ1-1; whether TRBD1, the table's D call, matches the DNA was not checked. TRBV7-5 is a pseudogene. The CDR3 runs to 16 residues. In nucleotides, the CDR3 is TGTGCCAGAAGCCCCCGAACGACAGGACGGGCCACTGAAGCTTTCTTT. Protein sequence: CARSPRTTGRATEAFF.

The chain links TRBV6-2 or TRBV6-3 to TRBJ2-7; 10 bases are shared with TRBD2. Per germline, CDR1 MNHEY and CDR2 SVGEGT. The CDR3 length is 16 residues. Germline trimming cut 4 bases from V and 2 bases from J; bases unmatched to any gene: 8. CDR3 DNA sequence: TGTGCCAGCAGTTTCCAACGGACTAGCGGCGCCTACGAGCAGTACTTC. Protein: CASSFQRTSGAYEQYF.

This clone was recorded only once. The chain combines TRBV18 with TRBJ2-7; D is undetermined. V lost 2 bases, J lost 6 bases, and 11 bases lay in between. The CDR3 spans 13 residues. CDR1 is KGHSH and CDR2 is LQKENI in the germline V gene. The chain's CDR3 is CASSPNYLSEQYF. The CDR3 bases are TGTGCCAGCTCACCAAACTACCTCTCCGAGCAGTACTTC. The complete variable domain, with remaining parts taken from reference TRBV18 and TRBJ2-7, reads NAGVMQNPRHLVRRRGQEARLRCSPMKGHSHVYWYRQLPEEGLKFMVYLQKENIIDESGMPKERFSAEFPKEGPSILRIQQVVRGDSAAYFCASSPNYLSEQYFGPGTRLTVT.

V is TRBV6-5 and J is TRBJ2-3; 7 bases line up with TRBD1. Trimming took 7 bases from V and 2 from J; bases not matched to a gene: 6. Germline V gene lookup returns CDR1 MNHEY and CDR2 SVGAGI. The CDR3 spans 14 residues. The CDR3, as DNA: TGTGCCAGCACTCGGGACAGCTTCACAGATACGCAGTATTTT. It encodes CASTRDSFTDTQYF.

V gene TRBV29-1 combines with J gene TRBJ2-7; no firm D call. Germline V lookup: CDR1 SQVTM, CDR2 ANQGSEA. V shed 4 bases and J shed 0 bases, with 7 bases lying between them. There are 12 residues in the CDR3. The CDR3 is CSVVTGSYEQYF. In DNA, the CDR3 is TGCAGCGTTGTAACCGGCTCCTACGAGCAGTACTTC.

This chain joins TRBV7-9 and TRBJ2-7; 9 bases are shared with TRBD2. The CDR3 is 14 amino acids. Germline V gene lookup returns CDR1 SEHNR and CDR2 FQNEAQ (reference sequence). The V and J ends lost 5 bases and 2 bases, in that order; junction bases with no gene match: 4. The CDR3 DNA reads TGTGCCAGCAGCCAAGCTAGCGGGACCTACGAGCAGTACTTC. Its protein product is CASSQASGTYEQYF.

This clone appeared a few times. V and J are TRBV5-4 and TRBJ2-5; a possible D gene is TRBD1 (7 bases). Looked up from germline, CDR1 is SGHNT and CDR2 is YYREEE (reference sequence). This CDR3 spans 17 amino acids. Trimming cost V 4 bases and J 1 base, with 20 bases left between them. The CDR3 DNA reads TGTGCCAGCAGCGGGGGACTTCAACAGGGGCCCCAAGAGACCCAGTACTTC. Translated, it gives CASSGGLQQGPQETQYF.